This T cell receptor beta chain was documented in a study of cytomegalovirus exposure and HLA in healthy donors. Study context: HLA-typed donors were the source of 80 million to 90 million unique TCRs, which an early data release held.

The study ran its PCR with 60 Vbeta and 13 Jbeta primers. Profiling relied on immunoSEQ multiplex PCR, and the TCRdb table lists in-frame clones only, not all of them. The data hold 180,000 or so clones, with 76% observed a single time. The CDR3 runs to 11 residues. CDR1 MGHDK and CDR2 SYGVNS come from the germline V gene. V was shortened by 6 bases and J by 3 bases, with 6 bases between the two germline ends. The source material was PBMCs. The sequence was collected from a female donor in good health and CMV-seronegative. J is TRBJ2-7 and V is TRBV25-1; weak D call: TRBD1 (6 bases). The CDR3 DNA is TGTGCCAGCAGGGACAGCTACGAGCAGTACTTC. It translates to CASRDSYEQYF.